This paragraph covers one T cell receptor beta chain sequence. Its antigen is still unknown. The sample is drawn from a study of CD8+CD57+ T cells in acquired aplastic anemia. Study information: DNA per sorted CD4+ or CD8+ sample ranged about 0.19 to 30 ug, averaging roughly 3.2 ug. Healthy donors yielded 9 million to 14 million CD4+ cell reads on average. Findings of the study overall: Patients did not significantly differ from controls in CD8+ Simpson's diversity. Patients and controls shared roughly 31 CD8+ CDR3 sequences, highly expressed in patients.

Trimming took off 6 bases at V and 5 bases at J, with 16 bases between the two ends. This CDR3 spans 14 amino acids. Germline V gives CDR1 SNHLY, CDR2 FYNNEI. According to the study, genomic DNA was the template for TCR beta VDJ and CDR3 profiling. TCRdb reprocessed the reads with MiXCR, giving one entry per CDR3 protein. This sample yields hundreds of thousands of distinct CDR3 sequences, of which about two thirds are seen a single time; around 4% belongs to the top ten. The origin of this receptor is a human donor in good health, serving as a control. The chain is built from TRBV2 and TRBJ2-5, with TRBD1 as a possible D gene (6 bases). Sequences were obtained from sorted CD4+, CD8+, or CD8+CD57+ T cells (not recorded which) from PBMCs. CDR3 in DNA: TGTGCCAGCAGGAAAGACAGGTTGTTGGAGACCCAGTACTTC. It yields the protein CASRKDRLLETQYF. The whole variable domain, filled in from reference TRBV2 and TRBJ2-5, reads EPEVTQTPSHQVTQMGQEVILRCVPISNHLYFYWYRQILGQKVEFLVSFYNNEISEKSEIFDDQFSVERPDGSNFTLKIRSTKLEDSAMYFCASRKDRLLETQYFGPGTRLLVL.